These T cell receptor beta chains were read from a single sample in a study of PD-1 blockade in classical Hodgkin lymphoma. Assay used: immunoSEQ multiplex PCR; TCRdb lists only in-frame clones, some missing. Among around 91,000 clones listed, 75% to 90% were seen once. Sequenced material: peripheral blood mononuclear cells (PBMCs), taken at baseline. These receptors all stem from a human donor with classical Hodgkin lymphoma. The CDR3 runs from the conserved cysteine through the conserved F or W. The D gene is left open where the match is weak. For some rows the clone size is stated as once, few or many, or as a class when expanded; others skip it.

TRBV11-1	-	-	TRBJ2-7	CASSPRTEYEQYF	TGTGCCAGCAGCCCACGGACAGAGTACGAGCAGTACTTC
TRBV6-5	-	-	TRBJ2-7	CASARALGNYYEQYF	TGTGCCAGCGCCAGGGCATTGGGAAACTACTACGAGCAGTACTTC
TRBV7-2	-	-	TRBJ2-6	CASSPHTVDSGANVLTF	TGTGCCAGCAGCCCTCACACCGTAGACTCTGGGGCCAACGTCCTGACTTTC
TRBV30	-	once	TRBJ1-6	CACPAYRKNSPLHF	TGTGCCTGCCCAGCCTACAGGAAAAATTCACCCCTCCACTTT
TRBV7-8	TRBD2	-	TRBJ2-6	CASSRARGTGANVLTF	TGTGCCAGCAGCCGAGCGCGGGGGACTGGGGCCAACGTCCTGACTTTC
TRBV6-5	-	-	TRBJ2-4	CASSYYENIQYF	TGTGCCAGCAGTTACTACGAAAACATTCAGTACTTC
TRBV30	-	-	TRBJ2-2	CAWSVRPNTGELFF	TGTGCCTGGAGTGTACGGCCGAACACCGGGGAGCTGTTTTTT
TRBV5-1	-	-	TRBJ2-1	CASSLDADINEQFF	TGCGCCAGCAGCTTGGATGCGGATATTAATGAGCAGTTCTTC
TRBV10-1	-	few	TRBJ1-2	CASSESMYYGYTF	TGCGCCAGCAGTGAGTCCATGTACTATGGCTACACCTTC
TRBV10-3	TRBD1	-	TRBJ1-1	CATGGSGTEAFF	TGTGCCACAGGGGGGTCGGGCACTGAAGCTTTCTTT
TRBV18	TRBD1	-	TRBJ2-1	CASSPIGQVTESYNEQFF	TGTGCCAGCTCACCTATCGGACAGGTTACCGAGTCCTACAATGAGCAGTTCTTC
TRBV6-5	-	-	TRBJ2-1	CASSYSRVSSYNEQFF	TGTGCCAGCAGTTACTCGCGGGTGAGCTCCTACAATGAGCAGTTCTTC
TRBV7-9	TRBD1	-	TRBJ2-7	CASSWGGTGWDEQYF	TGTGCCAGCAGCTGGGGAGGGACAGGGTGGGACGAGCAGTACTTC
TRBV5-1	TRBD1	few	TRBJ1-1	CASSLGQGQGTEAFF	TGCGCCAGCAGCTTGGGACAGGGCCAAGGCACTGAAGCTTTCTTT
TRBV28	TRBD2	once	TRBJ2-1	CASSFGGRANEQFF	TGTGCCAGCAGTTTCGGCGGGAGGGCCAATGAGCAGTTCTTC
TRBV11-2	TRBD2	-	TRBJ2-4	CASSFPRDTGLAIRNIQYF	TGTGCCAGCAGCTTCCCCCGGGACACGGGACTAGCGATAAGAAACATTCAGTACTTC
TRBV7-9	-	-	TRBJ1-1	CASSSPDTEAFF	TGTGCCAGCAGCTCGCCGGACACTGAAGCTTTCTTT
TRBV27	TRBD1	-	TRBJ2-7	CASRTDRGYEQYF	TGTGCCAGCAGAACGGACAGGGGGTACGAGCAGTACTTC
TRBV6-1	-	-	TRBJ1-5	CASSELSVQPQHF	TGTGCCAGCAGTGAACTGAGTGTTCAGCCCCAGCATTTT
TRBV29-1	-	-	TRBJ2-5	CSAASGSAQETQYF	TGCAGCGCCGCTTCAGGATCCGCCCAAGAGACCCAGTACTTC
TRBV4-1	TRBD2	-	TRBJ2-7	CASSQVQAGDYEQYF	TGCGCCAGCAGCCAAGTGCAAGCGGGAGACTACGAGCAGTACTTC
TRBV15	-	-	TRBJ1-3	CATTPDGYSGNTIYF	TGTGCCACCACCCCTGACGGGTACTCTGGAAACACCATATATTTT
TRBV15	-	-	TRBJ1-1	CATSSLVQGTEAFF	TGTGCCACCAGCAGCCTCGTCCAGGGGACTGAAGCTTTCTTT
TRBV19	-	once	TRBJ1-1	CASSTAGTKIEAFF	TGTGCCAGTAGTACGGCCGGGACCAAAATTGAAGCTTTCTTT
TRBV6-1	-	-	TRBJ1-5	CASSEKGSQPQHF	TGTGCCAGCAGTGAAAAGGGCTCTCAGCCCCAGCATTTT
TRBV27	-	-	TRBJ1-5	CASSLGGAANQPQHF	TGTGCCAGCAGTTTGGGTGGGGCCGCCAATCAGCCCCAGCATTTT
TRBV6-1	-	-	TRBJ2-1	CASRERMRAAYNEQFF	TGTGCCAGCAGAGAAAGGATGCGGGCAGCCTACAATGAGCAGTTCTTC
TRBV25-1	-	once	TRBJ2-2	CASSEGHYDTGELFF	TGTGCCAGCAGTGAAGGACACTATGACACCGGGGAGCTGTTTTTT
TRBV29-1	-	-	TRBJ1-2	CSAGGAASNYGYTF	TGCAGCGCTGGAGGGGCGGCTTCGAACTATGGCTACACCTTC
TRBV28	-	-	TRBJ2-7	CASSSMGGDRIYEQYF	TGTGCCAGCAGTTCCATGGGCGGGGATAGGATCTACGAGCAGTACTTC
TRBV7-9	-	once	TRBJ2-7	CASSEHNRNYEQYF	TGTGCCAGCAGCGAGCATAACAGGAATTACGAGCAGTACTTC
TRBV6-6	-	-	TRBJ1-5	CASSSLRGAGNQPQHF	TGTGCCAGCAGTTCCTTAAGGGGGGCCGGTAATCAGCCCCAGCATTTT
TRBV5-8	TRBD2	-	TRBJ2-7	CASSFQAGVHEQYF	TGTGCCAGCAGCTTCCAAGCGGGAGTTCACGAGCAGTACTTC
TRBV11-2	-	-	TRBJ2-7	CASSVSYEQYF	TGTGCCAGCAGCGTCTCCTACGAGCAGTACTTC
TRBV6-5	TRBD1	-	TRBJ2-7	CASSYSDRGSGEQYF	TGTGCCAGCAGTTACTCGGACAGGGGGTCGGGTGAGCAGTACTTC
TRBV7-8	-	-	TRBJ1-2	CASSLGGWDGYTF	TGTGCCAGCAGCCTCGGGGGCTGGGATGGCTACACCTTC
TRBV29-1	-	-	TRBJ2-7	CSVESPGFSSYEQYF	TGCAGCGTTGAATCTCCCGGTTTCAGCTCCTACGAGCAGTACTTC
TRBV7-9	TRBD2	-	TRBJ2-2	CASSALAGPYGELFF	TGTGCCAGCAGCGCTCTAGCGGGCCCGTACGGGGAGCTGTTTTTT
TRBV5-6	-	-	TRBJ2-7	CASSLMPGIGVEQYF	TGTGCCAGCAGCTTGATGCCAGGGATAGGGGTCGAGCAGTACTTC
TRBV6-1	TRBD2	-	TRBJ2-7	CASIGRRREGSEQYF	TGTGCCAGCATAGGAAGAAGGCGGGAGGGCTCCGAGCAGTACTTC
TRBV15	TRBD1	once	TRBJ2-1	CATSSNRGTYNEQFF	TGTGCCACCAGCAGTAACAGGGGGACCTACAATGAGCAGTTCTTC
TRBV19	-	-	TRBJ1-2	CASSNIRGAGYGYTF	TGTGCCAGTAGTAACATCCGGGGGGCCGGCTATGGCTACACCTTC
TRBV4-2	TRBD1	-	TRBJ2-7	CASSRIGQGYYEQYF	TGTGCCAGCAGCCGTATCGGACAGGGGTACTACGAGCAGTACTTC
TRBV5-1	TRBD2	-	TRBJ2-1	CASSFKASGRNEQFF	TGCGCCAGCAGCTTTAAGGCTAGCGGGAGAAATGAGCAGTTCTTC
TRBV7-8	-	-	TRBJ2-3	CASRGTGTDTQYF	TGTGCCAGCCGGGGGACGGGCACAGATACGCAGTATTTT
TRBV19	-	-	TRBJ1-1	CASIVAEAFF	TGTGCCAGTATAGTGGCTGAAGCTTTCTTT
TRBV11-2	-	-	TRBJ2-5	CASSLDREIQYF	TGTGCCAGCAGCTTAGATCGGGAAATCCAGTACTTC
TRBV4-1	TRBD2	-	TRBJ2-7	CASGQEDWAGGSYEQYF	TGCGCCAGCGGCCAAGAAGATTGGGCGGGAGGTTCCTACGAGCAGTACTTC
TRBV4-1	-	-	TRBJ1-4	CASRTAGAEWTEKLFF	TGCGCCAGCAGAACGGCCGGAGCGGAATGGACTGAAAAACTGTTTTTT
TRBV10-3	TRBD1	-	TRBJ2-4	CAISTGTGIELAKNIQYF	TGTGCCATCAGTACGGGGACAGGGATAGAACTAGCCAAAAACATTCAGTACTTC
TRBV10-2	-	-	TRBJ1-2	CATLGVGYGYTF	TGCGCAACCCTAGGGGTGGGCTATGGCTACACCTTC
TRBV4-2	TRBD1	-	TRBJ1-1	CASSPGQGPSEAFF	TGTGCCAGCAGCCCCGGACAGGGACCCTCTGAAGCTTTCTTT
TRBV4-3	TRBD1	-	TRBJ2-3	CASSQERTGGRTTQYF	TGCGCCAGCAGCCAAGAAAGGACAGGGGGAAGGACTACGCAGTATTTT
TRBV10-3	TRBD1	-	TRBJ1-1	CAISGLGQGSTEAFF	TGTGCCATCAGTGGTTTAGGACAGGGGAGCACTGAAGCTTTCTTT
TRBV6-5	TRBD1	-	TRBJ2-1	CASSYLQGASQQFF	TGTGCCAGCAGTTACCTACAGGGGGCTTCCCAGCAGTTCTTC
TRBV7-9	TRBD2	-	TRBJ2-5	CASSSLLAGRRETQYF	TGTGCCAGCAGCTCCTTACTAGCGGGAAGGCGGGAGACCCAGTACTTC
TRBV2	TRBD2	-	TRBJ2-1	CASSGLLNNEQFF	TGTGCCAGCTCGGGACTACTCAACAATGAGCAGTTCTTC
TRBV29-1	-	-	TRBJ1-5	CSARAGAEGNQPQHF	TGCAGCGCGCGGGCAGGGGCCGAGGGCAATCAGCCCCAGCATTTT
TRBV7-6	-	-	TRBJ2-7	CASSLLPPSLGSGEQYF	TGTGCCAGCAGCTTACTCCCCCCCTCTTTAGGGTCGGGCGAGCAGTACTTC